Here is one T cell receptor beta chain with its context. What it binds is not known. This entry is derived from a study of shared clonotypes between healthy human individuals. Overall study findings and caveats: Generally, naive subsets (rather than memory subsets) showed larger estimated richness.

It was CD45RO-negative cells, positively selected for CCR7, that made up naive CD8 cells, with terminally differentiated effector memory CD45RA+ cells excluded. The protocol was immunoSEQ multiplex PCR, while the TCRdb copy is restricted to in-frame clones and leaves out a portion. The table records about 2 million clones, about 95% of them present only once. Per germline, CDR1 SGHTS and CDR2 YDEGEE. V lost 3 bases, J lost 13 bases, and 10 bases lay in between. This CDR3 has 10 amino acids. The chain joins TRBV5-8 to TRBJ2-5; perhaps D is TRBD1 or TRBD2 (5 bases each). The sample comprised naive CD8+ T cells sorted from blood. This clonotype was sampled from a man younger than 30 in good health. CDR3 nucleotides: TGTGCCAGCAGCTGGGGGACGGTGTACTTC. Protein: CASSWGTVYF.